The rows below give T cell receptor beta chains drawn from one sample of a study of blood T cells in healthy people across ages. Each CDR3 protein gets one entry after TCRdb re-called the 5' RACE reads with MiXCR. Here the sample spans around 1,100,000 distinct CDR3 sequences, 35% to 40% being singletons. Sample: blood. The receptors were sampled from a man aged 18 to 29 in good health. Both conserved end residues are trimmed from each CDR3. Each record gives: CDR3 protein, V gene, J gene.

SARDLGTGGNERF	TRBV20-1	TRBJ2-1
SAGIRSDTEAF	TRBV29-1	TRBJ1-1
SASGEDGSDTQY	TRBV20-1	TRBJ2-3
ASSLFSRLADNEQY	TRBV7-8	TRBJ2-7
ASSLASGTGKGYT	TRBV7-9	TRBJ1-2
AISSSGDNEQY	TRBV10-3	TRBJ2-5
ASSLVSMDGYT	TRBV7-9	TRBJ1-2
ASSTSRGDNGYT	TRBV2	TRBJ1-2
ASRWDNQETQF	TRBV6-1	-
ASRLLGRGDTDTQY	TRBV28	TRBJ2-3
ASSQDIGRQGAREQF	TRBV4-3	TRBJ2-1
ASSYSVVLGHEFNEKLF	TRBV6-5	TRBJ1-4
ASSQGLVKY	TRBV6-2/TRBV6-3	TRBJ2-5
ASSYGRSKANYGYT	TRBV6-5	TRBJ1-2
SARWVGTDTQY	TRBV20-1	TRBJ2-3
ASSEGQGAGTEAF	TRBV7-9	TRBJ1-1
ASSLATGLDSQPQH	TRBV7-2	TRBJ1-5